One and the same sample provided the 20 T cell receptor beta chains below, sequenced in a study of a mutant IDH1 vaccine in newly diagnosed glioma. Profiling relied on immunoSEQ multiplex PCR, and the TCRdb table lists in-frame clones only, not all of them. The sample lists about 36,000 clones; 60% to 75% were seen once. Their recognized antigens are unknown. The time point denotes: week 47, end of study. Vaccination comprised doses that each held 300 ug of mutant IDH1 20-mer peptide, plus topical imiquimod. The specimen was PBMCs, collected from a glioma patient whose treatment included an IDH1 peptide vaccine. These receptors were obtained from a man aged 40-49 years with glioma.

V is TRBV7-2 and J is TRBJ1-5, with D possibly being TRBD1 (6 bases). The CDR3 consists of 15 residues. Per the germline V gene, CDR1 is SGHTA and CDR2 is FQGNSA. V shed 5 bases and J shed 0 bases, with 11 bases lying between them. The DNA of the CDR3 is TGTGCCAGCAGCAAGGACAGACTTAGCAATCAGCCCCAGCATTTT. This sequence encodes CASSKDRLSNQPQHF.

This clone appeared a few times. The V and J genes are TRBV4-1 and TRBJ1-1; D ambiguous. Per the germline V gene, CDR1 is MGHRA and CDR2 is YSYEKL. The V gene lost 1 base and the J gene lost 1 base, with 10 bases spanning the gap. The CDR3 loop spans 15 amino acids. As DNA, the CDR3 is TGCGCCAGCAGCCAAGTTGGTTCCGGGAACACTGAAGCTTTCTTT. It encodes CASSQVGSGNTEAFF.

This chain uses TRBV19 with TRBJ2-1, with TRBD2 matching 8 bases. Trimming took 8 bases from V and 12 from J; bases not matched to a gene: 9. Germline CDR1 LNHDA, CDR2 SQIVND (reference sequence). This CDR3 contains 12 residues. CDR3 DNA sequence: TGTGCCAGTTCCCCCGGGGGGGTGGGGCAGTTCTTC. This sequence encodes CASSPGGVGQFF.

The chain recombines TRBV5-1 with TRBJ2-7; unclear D gene. Germline V CDR1 and CDR2: SGHRS, YFSETQ. Deletions cut 4 bases from V and 5 bases from J, with 10 bases between. CDR3 length equals 12 residues. In DNA form, the CDR3 reads TGCGCCAGCAGCCAACGCCCGGACGAGCAGTACTTC. The encoded protein is CASSQRPDEQYF.

The V and J genes are TRBV5-6 and TRBJ1-1, with TRBD1 identical over 8 bases. CDR3 length: 15 amino acids. The junction had 5 bases not matched to a gene; V was cut back by 3 bases and J by 1 base. CDR1 SGHDT and CDR2 YYEEEE come from the germline V gene. This chain's CDR3 is CASSYGQGPNTEAFF. The CDR3 region has the DNA TGTGCCAGCAGCTACGGACAGGGACCGAACACTGAAGCTTTCTTT.

The rearrangement links TRBV7-9 to TRBJ2-1, with D possibly matching TRBD2 (5 bases). Trimming pared 0 bases from V and 4 bases from J, leaving 13 bases between. Germline loops: CDR1 SEHNR, CDR2 FQNEAQ (reference sequence). The CDR3 runs 16 residues. This chain's CDR3 is CASSLAGLAVYNEQFF. CDR3 bases: TGTGCCAGCAGCTTAGCGGGTCTAGCCGTTTACAATGAGCAGTTCTTC.

The chain links TRBV5-1 to TRBJ1-1; possibly TRBD1 for D (6 bases). CDR3 length: 16 amino acids. V was pared by 2 bases and J by 0 bases, with 14 bases between. In germline, CDR1 is SGHRS, CDR2 YFSETQ. The CDR3 bases are TGCGCCAGCAGCTTACTCCGGACAGTGATGAACACTGAAGCTTTCTTT. Its translation is CASSLLRTVMNTEAFF. Looking up the rest from reference TRBV5-1 and TRBJ1-1 gives the full variable domain: KAGVTQTPRYLIKTRGQQVTLSCSPISGHRSVSWYQQTPGQGLQFLFEYFSETQRNKGNFPGRFSGRQFSNSRSEMNVSTLELGDSALYLCASSLLRTVMNTEAFFGQGTRLTVV.

This chain joins TRBV20-1 and TRBJ2-7; D is uncertain. This CDR3 is built from 11 residues. Trimming took off 7 bases at V and 0 bases at J, with 7 bases between the two ends. CDR1 and CDR2 (germline): DFQATT, SNEGSKA (reference sequence). DNA for the CDR3: TGCAGTGTGTTTCTCTCCTACGAGCAGTACTTC. Its translation: CSVFLSYEQYF.

The CDR3 loop reads CASSPSSTDTQYF. The CDR3 bases are TGTGCCAGCAGCCCCAGTAGCACAGATACGCAGTATTTT. The chain employs TRBV7-6 and TRBJ2-3; D remains ambiguous. V gave up 5 bases and J gave up 0 bases, with 6 bases separating them. The CDR3 extends over 13 amino acids. CDR1 and CDR2 (germline): SGHVS, FNYEAQ.

This clone was observed a single time. V and J are TRBV4-3 and TRBJ2-1; the match to TRBD2 covers 14 bases. The trim removed 3 bases at V and 9 bases at J, leaving 10 bases unmatched. The V gene's germline CDR1 is LGHNA and CDR2 YSLEER. This CDR3 contains 17 residues. The CDR3 region is CASSQLPGLAGVSEQFF. In DNA form, the CDR3 reads TGCGCCAGCAGCCAGTTACCGGGACTAGCGGGAGTAAGTGAGCAGTTCTTC.

This clone is categorized as medium-sized. CDR3 region: CASSESKAAGANTEAFF. The CDR3 DNA sequence: TGTGCCAGCAGTGAATCAAAAGCGGCAGGGGCGAACACTGAAGCTTTCTTT. The genes are TRBV25-1 and TRBJ1-1; perhaps TRBD1 as D (6 bases). In germline, CDR1 is MGHDK, CDR2 SYGVNS. The length of the CDR3 is 17 residues. V was pared by 1 base and J by 1 base, with 16 bases between.

The chain is built from TRBV15 and TRBJ2-5; maybe TRBD2 (5 bases). V lost 0 bases, J lost 4 bases, and 15 bases lay in between. This CDR3 region has 16 residues. Germline V gives CDR1 LNHNV, CDR2 YYDKDF (reference sequence). The CDR3 nucleotides are TGTGCCACCAGCAGAGATCTAGGGAGTTCGAGAGAGACCCAGTACTTC. Translated: CATSRDLGSSRETQYF.

This clone was seen more than once but under ten times. V usage is TRBV18 and J usage is TRBJ1-4; D is ambiguous. In germline, CDR1 is KGHSH, CDR2 LQKENI. The CDR3 has 14 amino acids. Between the trimmed V and J ends, which lost 6 bases and 3 bases, there was a span of 11 bases. The CDR3 spells CASSQSQSNEKLFF. The CDR3 DNA reads TGTGCCAGCTCCCAAAGCCAGTCTAATGAAAAACTGTTTTTT. The whole variable domain, remainder taken from reference TRBV18 and TRBJ1-4, is NAGVMQNPRHLVRRRGQEARLRCSPMKGHSHVYWYRQLPEEGLKFMVYLQKENIIDESGMPKERFSAEFPKEGPSILRIQQVVRGDSAAYFCASSQSQSNEKLFFGSGTQLSVL.

This chain connects TRBV19 to TRBJ1-1, with D possibly matching TRBD1 (6 bases). The CDR3 length is 13 residues. Germline CDR1 is LNHDA and CDR2 is SQIVND (reference sequence). The ends were cut back, 3 bases at V and 5 bases at J, with 10 bases in the middle. For the CDR3, the DNA is TGTGCCAGTAGTATCCAGGGGTCGACTGAAGCTTTCTTT. It yields the protein CASSIQGSTEAFF.

The chain couples TRBV7-2 to TRBJ2-3; D is possibly TRBD2 (5 bases). Germline V gene lookup returns CDR1 SGHTA and CDR2 FQGNSA. Trimming shortened V by 5 bases and J by 7 bases, and 16 bases separated the two germline ends. The CDR3 contains 14 residues. CDR3 protein: CASSLQWTQHTQYF. The CDR3 coding sequence is TGTGCCAGCAGCCTTCAATGGACTCAGCATACGCAGTATTTT.

This clone has a handful of counts. Here the CDR3 DNA reads TGTGCCAGCAGTGAAGCGGGGACAGGGGATCCAGGGCCCCAGCATTTT. Translation gives CASSEAGTGDPGPQHF. The chain recombines TRBV25-1 with TRBJ1-5, with 10 positions matching TRBD1. Trimming took 2 bases from V and 9 from J; bases not matched to a gene: 10. This CDR3 has 16 residues. Germline loops: CDR1 MGHDK, CDR2 SYGVNS.

This clone was seen once. For the CDR3, the DNA is TGTGCCAGCAGCTTACCACCGGGACTAGCGAGGACAGATACGCAGTATTTT. It yields the protein CASSLPPGLARTDTQYF. The chain carries TRBV7-2 and TRBJ2-3, with TRBD2 identical over 10 bases. The length of the CDR3 is 17 residues. Germline loops: CDR1 SGHTA, CDR2 FQGNSA. With 2 bases clipped from V and 3 bases from J, the junction kept 8 bases outside the gene matches.

The chain employs TRBV4-3 and TRBJ2-1, with 7 bases matching TRBD2. CDR1 is LGHNA, CDR2 YSLEER, per germline. Trimming took 4 bases from V and 5 from J; bases not matched to a gene: 5. The CDR3 consists of 14 residues. The CDR3 DNA follows: TGCGCCAGCAGCCGGAGCGGGAACAACAATGAGCAGTTCTTC. It encodes CASSRSGNNNEQFF.

The DNA for the CDR3 is TGTGCCACCAGCAGAGAGCCTACTGAGGGGTTGTATGGAAACACCATATATTTT. Protein: CATSREPTEGLYGNTIYF. The V call is TRBV15, the J call TRBJ1-3; TRBD1 might be the D (5 bases). Germline values: CDR1 LNHNV, CDR2 YYDKDF (reference sequence). The CDR3 sequence is 18 residues long. V lost 0 bases to trimming and J lost 3 bases, with 18 bases between them.

This sequence joins TRBV7-9 and TRBJ2-4; possible D gene TRBD1, 6 bases. The CDR3 extends over 16 amino acids. Trimming shortened V by 1 base and J by 0 bases, and 10 bases separated the two germline ends. CDR1 and CDR2 (germline): SEHNR, FQNEAQ (reference sequence). In nucleotides, the CDR3 is TGTGCCAGCAGCTTAGGGGACACACTAGCCAAAAACATTCAGTACTTC. Translating gives CASSLGDTLAKNIQYF. Full variable domain (outside the CDR3, taken from reference TRBV7-9 and TRBJ2-4): DTGVSQNPRHKITKRGQNVTFRCDPISEHNRLYWYRQTLGQGPEFLTYFQNEAQLEKSRLLSDRFSAERPKGSFSTLEIQRTEQGDSAMYLCASSLGDTLAKNIQYFGAGTRLSVL.